This T cell receptor beta chain was captured by sequencing in a study of blood T cell repertoires in COVID-19. Study context: Samples taken during acute and convalescent COVID-19 were collected in the United States, Italy and Spain. T cells, B-cell-depleted T cells, or PBMCs provided the cDNA or gDNA that served as material.

Method: immunoSEQ multiplex PCR; TCRdb's copy keeps in-frame clones and lacks some. The top ten hold about a fifth of the sample, which has about 83,000 clones, roughly 86% seen once. The CDR3 is 14 amino acids. Trimming at V came to 3 bases and at J to 5 bases, leaving 4 bases not matched to a gene. Germline loops: CDR1 SGHRS, CDR2 YFSETQ. The receptor was isolated from a woman aged 80 or over in a cohort sampled during active or convalescent COVID-19. The chain employs TRBV5-1 and TRBJ2-2; 7 bases map to TRBD2. Input material: peripheral blood. CDR3 residues: CASSWEGSTGELFF. The CDR3 bases are TGCGCCAGCAGCTGGGAGGGTTCTACCGGGGAGCTGTTTTTT.